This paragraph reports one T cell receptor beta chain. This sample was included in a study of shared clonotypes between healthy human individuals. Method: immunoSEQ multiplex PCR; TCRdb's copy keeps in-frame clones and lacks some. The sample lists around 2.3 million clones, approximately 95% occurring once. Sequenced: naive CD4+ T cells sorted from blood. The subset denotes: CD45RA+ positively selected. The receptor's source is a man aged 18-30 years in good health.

As DNA, the CDR3 is TGCGCCAGCAGTGAGCAGAGGAATTCACCCCTCCACTTT. Encoded protein: CASSEQRNSPLHF. This chain connects TRBV10-1 to TRBJ1-6; D uncertain. Germline lookup yields CDR1 WNHNN and CDR2 SYGVQD (reference sequence). V was cut by 2 bases and J by 7 bases, with 6 bases left in between. This CDR3 region has 13 residues.